This T cell receptor beta chain was observed in a study of T-cell reconstitution after alpha-beta-depleted transplantation in children. Study conclusions and caveats: From newly produced T cells came most of the T-cell counts and diversity one year after transplant.

This CDR3 contains 14 residues. Unmatched junction bases numbered 4, after V lost 0 bases and J lost 5 bases. The germline V gene encodes CDR1 SGHRS and CDR2 YFSETQ. Using unique molecular identifiers, the investigators prepared the TCRbeta library. TCRdb used MiXCR to reprocess the PCR reads, holding one entry per CDR3 protein. Of roughly 240,000 distinct CDR3 sequences listed, around 7.8% are singletons. In this sample, this clonotype turned up many times. Its cognate antigen is unknown. The TCR comes from a male patient younger than 18 who had a stem cell transplant for acute lymphoblastic leukemia, so the T cells may come from the graft donor. V and J are TRBV5-1 and TRBJ2-5; 7 nucleotides match TRBD1. This specimen was PBMCs, mostly from graft donor cells, taken 180 days after TCRalphabeta/CD19-depleted stem cell transplant. The CDR3 loop reads CASSLATGYETQYF. The CDR3 nucleotides read TGCGCCAGCAGCTTGGCGACAGGGTATGAGACCCAGTACTTC.